The clone carrying this TCR beta chain has only one observation. Authors' data handling: Amplification of reference gene primers provided the estimated nucleated cell counts. Libraries were prepared by immunoSEQ multiplex PCR; TCRdb keeps only in-frame clonotypes and omits some of them. V and J calls plus clone size are reproduced from that table; the DNA served to infer D and trimming. The data contain 50,000 to 75,000 clones, around 80% of them singletons. The sample is drawn from a study of blood T cell repertoires in COVID-19. Study context: COVID-19 samples, acute and convalescent, were from the United States, Italy and Spain. Sources were T cells, B-cell-depleted T cells, or PBMCs; the material itself was cDNA or gDNA.

This CDR3 contains 16 residues. Trimming took 0 bases from V and 5 from J, leaving 16 bases between them. Germline CDR1 and CDR2: MNHNY and SVGAGI (reference sequence). This sequence was found in a woman at least 80 years old with active or convalescent COVID-19. The chain uses TRBV6-6 and TRBJ1-2, with D tentatively TRBD1 (6 bases). Material for sequencing was peripheral blood. This CDR3 reads CASSYSRQGNAYGYTF. CDR3 DNA: TGTGCCAGCAGTTACTCTCGGCAGGGGAATGCATATGGCTACACCTTC.